This TCR beta chain was recovered during a study of T cells in Graves' hyperthyroidism and ophthalmopathy. General study findings and limits: Blood shared most expanded thyroid clonotypes above 0.001. Separating ophthalmopathy from stable hyperthyroidism was achieved by a 13 V-J model.

There were TCR beta CDR3 regions amplified from RNA transcripts. HTBI primers were used for first-round RT-PCR of the TCR CDR3. TCRdb reprocessed the multiplex PCR reads with MiXCR, giving one entry per CDR3 protein. Here the sample spans around 210,000 distinct CDR3 sequences, 17% being singletons. CDR3 length equals 18 residues. Germline CDR1 is SGHDN and CDR2 is FVKESK. Trimming stripped 0 bases from V and 0 bases from J, with 17 bases between. Absent ophthalmopathy progression within 18 months defined stable Graves' hyperthyroidism. Uncontrolled infection, other autoimmune disease, pregnancy or lactation disqualified patients from enrolment. This clonotype was observed a handful of times. Its antigen is unidentified.

The sequence came from a woman aged 45-59 years with Graves' hyperthyroidism. The J gene is TRBJ1-1, the V gene TRBV14; tentatively, D is TRBD1 (6 bases). The sample consisted of blood. CDR3 in amino acids: CASSQDLVAGDLNTEAFF. The DNA for the CDR3 is TGTGCCAGCAGCCAAGATTTGGTGGCAGGGGACTTGAACACTGAAGCTTTCTTT. The full variable domain, rest sourced from reference TRBV14 and TRBJ1-1, is EAGVTQFPSHSVIEKGQTVTLRCDPISGHDNLYWYRRVMGKEIKFLLHFVKESKQDESGMPNNRFLAERTGGTYSTLKVQPAELEDSGVYFCASSQDLVAGDLNTEAFFGQGTRLTVV.